This TCR beta chain was identified in a study of molecular identifiers for immune sequencing clone quantification. Study as a whole: Replicates partitioned RNA from approximately 20,000 or 98,000 naive CD8 cells into five parts, sequencing four.

Previously described methods with listed TCR primers produced the bulk TCR libraries. One entry per CDR3 protein results from TCRdb running MiXCR on the PCR reads. Of 300,000 to 400,000 distinct CDR3 sequences detected, 20% to 25% appear once; the ten largest clones hold over 0.7%. Overall study results and limits: Identical TCR molecules can share a barcode, and this sharing could underestimate highly expanded clone sizes. Beyond 20 RNA copies, clones held over 99% of effector molecules, compared with under 1% in naive cells.

Germline CDR1 and CDR2: SGHTA and FQGNSA. CDR3 length: 15 amino acids. V was pared by 4 bases and J by 6 bases, with 7 bases of the junction left unmatched. There are many counts of this clonotype. Its antigen is as yet unknown. Sequenced sample: naive CD8+ T cells from blood, with Jurkat cell RNA spiked in. Documented subset: FACS-sorted CD8+CD4-CCR7+CD45RA+ naive T cells. The clonotype originates from a human donor in good health. Some libraries in this study had Jurkat cell RNA spiked in. This sequence joins TRBV7-2 and TRBJ2-1; TRBD1 matches 9 bases. CDR3 residues: CASSSTGTGFNEQFF. CDR3 bases: TGTGCCAGCAGCTCGACCGGGACAGGGTTCAATGAGCAGTTCTTC.